This TCR beta chain came from a study of cytomegalovirus exposure and HLA in healthy donors. Study outcomes and limitations: The study designated 150 or so TCR beta chains cytomegalovirus-associated. Immune exposure information comprised only CMV serostatus. Within an earlier analysis, most TCR beta V segments proved productive either about 90% or about 30% of the time.

The PCR contained 60 Vbeta and 13 Jbeta primers. The method was immunoSEQ multiplex PCR; TCRdb's version includes in-frame clones alone and lacks a portion of them. The sample has about 150,000 clones; 70% to 80% are singletons. Germline-derived CDR1 and CDR2 are SGHAT and FQNNGV. CDR3 length: 16 amino acids. Trimming took 5 bases from V and 3 from J; bases not matched to a gene: 5. About this clone itself: Its antigen is currently unknown.

Donors consisted of healthy bone marrow donors. Sequencing used PBMCs. J is TRBJ2-2 and V is TRBV11-2, with 11 bases matching TRBD2. This TCR came from a man aged 25 to 40 in good health and CMV-seronegative. The CDR3 nucleotides are TGTGCCAGCAGCCCGGGGACTAGCGGCTACACCGGGGAGCTGTTTTTT. This encodes CASSPGTSGYTGELFF.